Listed below are T cell receptor beta chains from one sample, sequenced in a study of human T cells and chemical hapten exposure. A single record per CDR3 protein comes from TCRdb applying MiXCR to the RACE reads. There are around 99,000 distinct CDR3 sequences in the sample; roughly an eighth occur only once, and approximately 2% lies in the top ten. Specimen: whole blood, collected in connection with sensitization to the hapten diphenylcyclopropenone (DPC). These receptors were obtained from a woman in her 40s with alopecia areata. Some clones in this sample may be carry-over from other donors' samples. Each CDR3 is given with its conserved first and last residue. The D gene is left open where the match is weak. A clone size is listed for some rows: how often the clone was seen (once, few, many), or a class if it is expanded.

>NA|TRBV5-1|NA|TRBJ2-7
TGCGCCAGCAGCTTGCCGCCCTTGGGCGAGCAGTACTTC
CASSLPPLGEQYF
>few|TRBV27|TRBD2|TRBJ2-1
TGTGCCAGCAGAAAACTAGCGGGAACCTACAATGAGCAGTTCTTC
CASRKLAGTYNEQFF
>NA|TRBV9|NA|TRBJ2-2
TGTGCCAGCAGCGTAGCTTCTAGGGCCGGAGGGGCCGGGGAGCTGTTTTTT
CASSVASRAGGAGELFF
>few|TRBV6-4|TRBD2|TRBJ2-3
TGTGCCAGCAGTGACAAAGCGGGAGAAATAGATACGCAGTATTTT
CASSDKAGEIDTQYF
>NA|TRBV28|NA|TRBJ2-7
TGTGCCAGCAGCATAACCACCCCTCCCTACGAGCAGTACTTC
CASSITTPPYEQYF
>few|TRBV3-1|TRBD2|TRBJ2-3
TGTGCCAGCAGCCCGGTCCTAGCGGCAGATACGCAGTATTTT
CASSPVLAADTQYF
>few|TRBV29-1|NA|TRBJ2-7
TGCAGCGTTGAAATTGGGCAGGTCACGGAGCAGTACTTC
CSVEIGQVTEQYF
>few|TRBV28|NA|TRBJ1-1
TGTGCCAGCAGTTCAGCCGGGGGGACTGAAGCTTTCTTT
CASSSAGGTEAFF
>many|TRBV4-1|NA|TRBJ2-4
TGCGCCAGCAGCCAAGGTCCGACCGGGGACATTCAGTACTTC
CASSQGPTGDIQYF
>NA|TRBV14|NA|TRBJ2-7
TGTGCCAGCAGCCGGGCCGGGACACCCTACGAGCAGTACTTC
CASSRAGTPYEQYF
>NA|TRBV28|NA|TRBJ1-5
TGTGCCAGCAGTATAATCTTGGACAGTGATCAGCCCCAGCATTTT
CASSIILDSDQPQHF
>few|TRBV15|NA|TRBJ2-5
TGTGCCACCAGCAGAACGATTGAGGACCAAGAGACCCAGTACTTC
CATSRTIEDQETQYF
>few|TRBV27|TRBD1|TRBJ1-6
TGTGCCAGCAGTTTATCACAGGGGGCGACACCCCTCCACTTT
CASSLSQGATPLHF
>many|TRBV29-1|TRBD1|TRBJ2-7
TGCAGCGTTGAAGGAACAGGGGTCTACGAGCAGTACTTC
CSVEGTGVYEQYF
>NA|TRBV9|NA|TRBJ2-1
TGTGCCAGCAGCGTAGAGTGGAGAAACAATGAGCAGTTCTTC
CASSVEWRNNEQFF
>NA|TRBV9|NA|TRBJ1-1
TGTGCCAGCAGCGTATTCCCGAACACTGAAGCTTTCTTT
CASSVFPNTEAFF
>few|TRBV28|TRBD2|TRBJ2-7
TGTGCCAGCAGTGCCGCTAGCGGGAGGGGTATTTACGAGCAGTACTTC
CASSAASGRGIYEQYF
>few|TRBV18|TRBD1|TRBJ2-7
TGTGCCAGCTCGGGCGGGACAGGGAGAACCTACGAGCAGTACTTC
CASSGGTGRTYEQYF
>few|TRBV28|TRBD2|TRBJ2-7
TGTGCCAGCATCATAAGCGGGGCCCTGGGGGAGCAGTACTTC
CASIISGALGEQYF
>few|TRBV6-5|NA|TRBJ1-2
TGTGCCAGCAAGAACCCGGGATCCTATGGCTACACCTTC
CASKNPGSYGYTF
>many|TRBV4-3|NA|TRBJ2-7
TGCGCCAGCAGCCAAGAAGGATCGAGTCCCGCCTACGAGCAGTACTTC
CASSQEGSSPAYEQYF
>NA|TRBV27|NA|TRBJ1-5
TGTGCCAGCAGACTCATGAGCAGTAGCAATCAGCCCCAGCATTTT
CASRLMSSSNQPQHF
>few|TRBV20-1|NA|TRBJ2-4
TGCAGTGCTAGCGGGTTAGCCAAAAACATTCAGTACTTC
CSASGLAKNIQYF
>NA|TRBV5-6|NA|TRBJ2-7
TGTGCCAGCAGCTTAACGGGAAGGGGCGAGCAGTACTTC
CASSLTGRGEQYF
>many|TRBV29-1|TRBD1|TRBJ2-7
TGCAGCGGATCGGGACAGGGGCCGGGCGAGCAGTACTTC
CSGSGQGPGEQYF
>NA|TRBV28|NA|TRBJ2-3
TGTGCCAGCGAGGTCCCTAGCACAGATACGCAGTATTTT
CASEVPSTDTQYF
>NA|TRBV2|TRBD1|TRBJ2-1
TGTGCCAGCAGAGTGGACAGGGCCAATGAGCAGTTCTTC
CASRVDRANEQFF
>NA|TRBV10-3|TRBD2|TRBJ2-2
TGTGCCATCACTCAGCGGGAGTCCACCGGGGAGCTGTTTTTT
CAITQRESTGELFF
>few|TRBV29-1|TRBD1|TRBJ1-1
TGCAGCGTTGAAAGTTCGGGGCGGCAGGGGGAGACTGAAGCTTTCTTT
CSVESSGRQGETEAFF
>NA|TRBV21-1|NA|TRBJ2-5
TGTGCCAGCAGCAATTTGACAGGGGGAAACCAAGAGACCCAGTACTTC
CASSNLTGGNQETQYF
>few|TRBV9|NA|TRBJ1-1
TGTGCCAGCAGCGTAGGACCAGACTTGAACACTGAAGCTTTCTTT
CASSVGPDLNTEAFF
>many|TRBV6-2/TRBV6-3|NA|TRBJ1-1
TGTGCCAGCAGGGTACATACCCTAGCTTTCTTT
CASRVHTLAFF
>many|TRBV20-1|TRBD1|TRBJ2-3
TGCAGTGCTAGAGATCATTTCTGGGGACAGAGCACAGATACGCAGTATTTT
CSARDHFWGQSTDTQYF
>NA|TRBV7-3|NA|TRBJ1-1
TGTGCCAGCAGCTCCAGTGTGAACACTGAAGCTTTCTTT
CASSSSVNTEAFF
>many|TRBV7-9|NA|TRBJ2-5
TGTGCCAGCAGCACCTCCCGGGACCAAGAGACCCAGTACTTC
CASSTSRDQETQYF
>NA|TRBV12-3/TRBV12-4|NA|TRBJ1-5
TGTGCCAGCACCCTACAGGGCTACCAGCCCCAGCATTTT
CASTLQGYQPQHF
>NA|TRBV6-2/TRBV6-3|NA|TRBJ2-5
TGTGCCAGCAGCAGCTGGGGGACCCAGTACTTC
CASSSWGTQYF
>few|TRBV7-8|NA|TRBJ2-2
TGTGCCAGCAGCTTAGTCTATCCGGGGCCCTCCAATCGCGGGGAGCTGTTTTTT
CASSLVYPGPSNRGELFF
>few|TRBV28|TRBD2|TRBJ2-7
TGTGCCAGCAGTTCACACCTACAGGGTACTAGCGGGAGGGCTGGCTGGGGGCAGTACTTC
CASSSHLQGTSGRAGWGQYF
>few|TRBV29-1|NA|TRBJ2-3
TGCAGCGTCGATCACCGGGACCAGAGGGCCACAGATACGCAGTATTTT
CSVDHRDQRATDTQYF
>many|TRBV27|TRBD1|TRBJ2-2
TGTGCCAGCAGCTCCGGGACAGGGAGCACCGGGGAGCTGTTTTTT
CASSSGTGSTGELFF
>NA|TRBV14|TRBD2|TRBJ2-3
TGTGCCAGCAGCCAAATTAGGGCTAGCGGGAGCCGCACGCAGTATTTT
CASSQIRASGSRTQYF